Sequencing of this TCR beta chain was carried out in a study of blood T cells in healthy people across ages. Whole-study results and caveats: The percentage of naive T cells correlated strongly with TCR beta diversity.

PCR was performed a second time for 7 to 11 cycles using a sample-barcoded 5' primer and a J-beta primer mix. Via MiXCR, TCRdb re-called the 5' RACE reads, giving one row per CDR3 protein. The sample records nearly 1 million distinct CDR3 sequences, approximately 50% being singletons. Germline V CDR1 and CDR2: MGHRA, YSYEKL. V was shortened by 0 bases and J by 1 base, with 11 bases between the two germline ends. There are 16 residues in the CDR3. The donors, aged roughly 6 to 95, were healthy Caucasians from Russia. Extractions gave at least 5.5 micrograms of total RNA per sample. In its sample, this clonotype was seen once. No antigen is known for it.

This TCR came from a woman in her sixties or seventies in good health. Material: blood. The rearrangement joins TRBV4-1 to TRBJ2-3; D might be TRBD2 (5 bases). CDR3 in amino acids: CASSQDASRRTDTQYF. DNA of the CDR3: TGCGCCAGCAGCCAAGATGCTAGCCGACGCACAGATACGCAGTATTTT.